This paragraph covers one T cell receptor (beta chain) sequence. This entry belongs to a study of blood T cell repertoires in COVID-19. The protocol was immunoSEQ multiplex PCR, while the TCRdb copy is restricted to in-frame clones and leaves out a portion. The sample lists 200,000 to 250,000 clones, about 88% occurring once. The CDR3 totals 12 residues. V was clipped by 3 bases and J by 3 bases, with 8 bases between them. Germline V lookup: CDR1 GTSNPN, CDR2 SVGIG (reference sequence). The chain has TRBV30 and TRBJ2-5, with D hard to call. Sequencing input: peripheral blood. This TCR was recovered from a man aged 40-55 years with acute or convalescent COVID-19. CDR3 nucleotide sequence: TGTGCCTGGAGACCGGCGGAAGAGACCCAGTACTTC. Its protein product is CAWRPAEETQYF.